This entry lists 9 T cell receptor beta chains sequenced from one sample in a study of control samples from healthy donors and cancer patients. Some clones are missing from TCRdb's copy, which holds only in-frame ones; the method was immunoSEQ multiplex PCR. This table has fewer than 200,000 clones, 80% to 90% appearing once. Material: blood. Receptors originate from a woman aged 30 to 39 in good health.

The chain uses TRBV5-1 and TRBJ2-5; D is perhaps TRBD1 (6 bases). The CDR3 is made up of 14 amino acids. Trimming took 4 bases from V and 2 from J, leaving 12 bases between them. Germline lookup yields CDR1 SGHRS and CDR2 YFSETQ. CDR3 sequence reads: CASSLTQGQETQYF. For the CDR3, the DNA is TGCGCCAGCAGCCTAACACAGGGACAAGAGACCCAGTACTTC.

V gene TRBV6-6 combines with J gene TRBJ1-6; weak D call: TRBD1 (5 bases). In germline, CDR1 is MNHNY, CDR2 SVGAGI (reference sequence). The CDR3 has 13 residues. V lost 5 bases to trimming and J lost 7 bases, with 9 bases between them. The CDR3 region has the DNA TGTGCCAGCAGTCGGGACCGCAATTCACCCCTCCACTTT. Its protein product is CASSRDRNSPLHF.

The chain employs TRBV25-1 and TRBJ1-3; D perhaps matches TRBD1 (5 bases). Trimming left V 0 bases short and J 0 bases short, with 15 bases between. The CDR3 has 18 amino acids. CDR1 is MGHDK, CDR2 SYGVNS, per germline. CDR3 nucleotide sequence: TGTGCCAGCAGTGAATACCTAGGAGGGACCTCCTCTGGAAACACCATATATTTT. Translated: CASSEYLGGTSSGNTIYF.

The rearrangement joins TRBV7-9 to TRBJ2-5, with D hard to call. V was shortened by 0 bases and J by 5 bases, with 10 bases between the two germline ends. Germline values: CDR1 SEHNR, CDR2 FQNEAQ (reference sequence). This CDR3 has 14 amino acids. In DNA form, the CDR3 reads TGTGCCAGCAGCTTAGCCTCCAGTGGGGAGACCCAGTACTTC. This gives the protein CASSLASSGETQYF.

The chain is built from TRBV5-1 and TRBJ1-2; no reliable D call. CDR1 is SGHRS, CDR2 YFSETQ, per germline. Trimming removed 7 bases at V and 5 bases at J, with 18 bases between. This CDR3 has 14 residues. The CDR3 reads CASRPGGRPYGYTF. In DNA form, the CDR3 reads TGCGCCAGCCGCCCTGGAGGCAGACCATATGGCTACACCTTC.

This chain joins TRBV6-6 and TRBJ2-7, with D possibly being TRBD2 (5 bases). With 5 bases removed from V and 7 bases from J, the gap between germline ends came to 18 bases. CDR1 and CDR2 from the germline V gene are MNHNY and SVGAGI (reference sequence). The CDR3 extends over 14 amino acids. The CDR3 DNA reads as TGTGCCAGCAGTACCACAGCCGGGATTGGGGAGCAGTACTTC. This translates into CASSTTAGIGEQYF.

The rearrangement uses TRBV24-1 and TRBJ2-3; D is uncertain. Trimming stripped 9 bases from V and 2 bases from J, with 5 bases between. CDR1 is KGHDR and CDR2 is SFDVKD in the germline V gene. The CDR3 length is 11 residues. This CDR3 is CATGYTDTQYF. The CDR3 DNA reads TGTGCCACCGGGTACACAGATACGCAGTATTTT.

In this sample, this clone turned up once. The V call is TRBV2, the J call TRBJ2-5; the match to TRBD1 covers 7 bases. CDR3 size: 16 residues. The ends lost 5 bases at V and 7 bases at J; junction bases unmatched: 16. Germline V gene lookup returns CDR1 SNHLY and CDR2 FYNNEI. CDR3 nucleotides: TGTGCCAGCAGTAAAGGGGCACAGGGGATATGGCGGACCCAGTACTTC. Amino acid sequence: CASSKGAQGIWRTQYF.

The chain joins TRBV28 to TRBJ2-1; D is unclear. The CDR3 covers 15 residues. Germline V gene data show CDR1 as MDHEN and CDR2 as SYDVKM. The V and J ends lost 5 bases and 4 bases respectively, with 15 bases between them. CDR3 residues: CASSTDQRLYNEQFF. In nucleotides, the CDR3 is TGTGCCAGCAGTACGGACCAAAGGCTATACAATGAGCAGTTCTTC. Drawing the rest from reference TRBV28 and TRBJ2-1, the complete variable domain is DVKVTQSSRYLVKRTGEKVFLECVQDMDHENMFWYRQDPGLGLRLIYFSYDVKMKEKGDIPEGYSVSREKKERFSLILESASTNQTSMYLCASSTDQRLYNEQFFGPGTRLTVL.